The entry that follows covers one T cell receptor (beta chain) sequence. This clonotype was seen a single time. The antigen this receptor binds is unknown. Nothing much larger sits one base from this clone, and base qualities are not available. One read alone provides weak support. CDR1 and CDR2, per the germline V gene (reference sequence), are PRHDT and FYEKMQ. Reading from cysteine to phenylalanine, the CDR3 counts 13 amino acids. The DNA shown is the 39-base CDR3, in frame from base 1. V was cut back by 10 bases and J by 5 bases, leaving a gap of 16 bases between them. This sample is part of a study of yellow fever vaccine responses in identical twins (dated by TCRdb to between 2018 and 2020). Study-wide context: The study precisely tracked vaccine-responding T cell clones in identical twins. What the authors observed across the whole study: The T cell response to vaccination in identical twins was reported by the authors to appear partly convergent and partly personalized.

The receptor library was made with RT-PCR. Sequencing was performed on an Illumina HiSeq 2500. TCRdb passed the public sequencing reads through fastp at Q25 and MiXCR, retaining productive beta sequences. Rows are unified per CDR3 protein, each entry keeping the most common DNA and genes. The table for this sample lists some 20,000 distinct CDR3 sequences; about two thirds of them were counted only once. 2.2% of the sample goes to the ten largest clones. The sample here was T cells from blood (PBMCs), unsorted or a sorted subset (not recorded which), taken before or after yellow fever vaccination (not recorded which). The clonotype was recovered from a woman younger than 30 who received the yellow fever vaccine. Donor details come from another sample of the same person, matched by shared clones. The sequence is built from TRBV13 and TRBJ2-3, and perhaps TRBD2 as D gene, on 5 matching bases. At the DNA level, the sequence is TGTGCCACCGCGGAAAGGGAGAGAGATACGCAGTATTTT. Translated, it reads CATAERERDTQYF.